Below, 26 T cell receptor beta chains from the same sample are listed, as sequenced in a study of human T cells and chemical hapten exposure. In TCRdb, the RACE reads were re-called with MiXCR into one record per CDR3 protein. The table lists more than 75,000 distinct CDR3 sequences, 8.6% of them singletons. Time point given: healthy volunteer bleed at 6 weeks. RNA extraction used unfractionated whole blood as the source of total RNA. Sequencing used whole blood. The receptors derive from a male donor in good health. Some clones in this sample may be carry-over from other donors' samples.

The rearrangement joins TRBV5-1 to TRBJ2-7, with D perhaps TRBD1 (6 bases). V was pared by 3 bases and J by 5 bases, with 18 bases between. There are 15 residues in the CDR3. CDR1 SGHRS and CDR2 YFSETQ come from the germline V gene. CDR3 DNA: TGCGCCAGCAGCTCCCTCCAGGGGAATCGAGACGAGCAGTACTTC. Its protein is CASSSLQGNRDEQYF. The entire variable domain, with the rest obtained from reference TRBV5-1 and TRBJ2-7, is as follows: KAGVTQTPRYLIKTRGQQVTLSCSPISGHRSVSWYQQTPGQGLQFLFEYFSETQRNKGNFPGRFSGRQFSNSRSEMNVSTLELGDSALYLCASSSLQGNRDEQYFGPGTRLTVT.

The chain links TRBV7-9 to TRBJ1-5, with D tentatively TRBD1 (5 bases). Germline CDR1 reads SEHNR; CDR2 reads FQNEAQ (reference sequence). The CDR3 sequence is 16 residues long. Trimming cost V 1 base and J 0 bases, with 10 bases left between them. The CDR3, as DNA: TGTGCCAGCAGCTTAGGGGCGGGGGATAGCAATCAGCCCCAGCATTTT. This codes for CASSLGAGDSNQPQHF. The full variable domain, with the rest looked up from reference TRBV7-9 and TRBJ1-5, is DTGVSQNPRHKITKRGQNVTFRCDPISEHNRLYWYRQTLGQGPEFLTYFQNEAQLEKSRLLSDRFSAERPKGSFSTLEIQRTEQGDSAMYLCASSLGAGDSNQPQHFGDGTRLSIL.

This clonotype was counted a few times. The chain has TRBV20-1 and TRBJ1-4; perhaps TRBD1 as D (5 bases). Germline-derived CDR1 and CDR2 are DFQATT and SNEGSKA (reference sequence). This CDR3 is 14 amino acids long. Trimming stripped 3 bases from V and 7 bases from J, with 15 bases between. The CDR3 reads CSARGSPGGEKLFF. The CDR3 coding sequence is TGCAGTGCTAGGGGGAGCCCTGGGGGTGAAAAACTGTTTTTT.

The chain links TRBV7-8 to TRBJ1-4; D uncertain. This CDR3 is 13 amino acids long. V lost 2 bases and J 7 bases, leaving 8 bases between the germline ends. Germline CDR1 reads SGHVS; CDR2 reads FQNEAQ. CDR3 coding DNA: TGTGCCAGCAGCTTATTGTTCCTTGAAAAACTGTTTTTT. Its protein is CASSLLFLEKLFF.

The CDR3 spells CASMEGIEETQYF. The DNA for the CDR3 is TGTGCCAGCATGGAGGGGATAGAAGAGACCCAGTACTTC. The chain employs TRBV5-4 and TRBJ2-5, with D possibly being TRBD2 (6 bases). Germline CDR1 is SGHNT and CDR2 is YYREEE (reference sequence). V was cut by 6 bases and J by 3 bases, with 12 bases left in between. The CDR3 covers 13 residues.

The rearrangement joins TRBV4-1 to TRBJ2-5; D remains ambiguous. The CDR3 is 12 residues long. In germline, CDR1 is MGHRA, CDR2 YSYEKL. The ends were cut back, 1 base at V and 5 bases at J, with 5 bases in the middle. CDR3 protein: CASSQAQETQYF. DNA of the CDR3: TGCGCCAGCAGCCAAGCCCAGGAGACCCAGTACTTC.

This clonotype has only a few counts. This chain uses TRBV7-2 with TRBJ2-3; D is uncertain. Trimming shortened V by 2 bases and J by 2 bases, and 2 bases separated the two germline ends. The CDR3 loop spans 12 amino acids. Germline V gene sequence: CDR1 SGHTA, CDR2 FQGNSA. The CDR3 is CASSLFTDTQYF. DNA of the CDR3: TGTGCCAGCAGCTTATTCACAGATACGCAGTATTTT.

This clonotype has ten or more counts. The rearrangement joins TRBV29-1 to TRBJ1-1, with TRBD1 matching 9 bases. V shed 4 bases, J shed 4 bases, and the junction held 1 base outside the gene matches. The CDR3 covers 12 residues. CDR1 and CDR2 from the germline V gene are SQVTM and ANQGSEA. The CDR3, as DNA: TGCAGCGTTGGACAGGGGGGCACTGAAGCTTTCTTT. Protein sequence: CSVGQGGTEAFF.

This clonotype was recorded a few times. The chain combines TRBV12-3 or TRBV12-4 with TRBJ2-1, with D perhaps given as TRBD1 or TRBD2 (5 bases each). This CDR3 has 15 residues. V shed 5 bases and J shed 9 bases, with 20 bases lying between them. This CDR3 is CASSPRRGVQGEQFF. The CDR3 region has the DNA TGTGCCAGCAGTCCCCGTCGAGGGGTTCAAGGTGAGCAGTTCTTC.

This chain links TRBV6-6 with TRBJ1-5; tentative D call: TRBD1 (6 bases). In germline, CDR1 is MNHNY, CDR2 SVGAGI (reference sequence). This CDR3 region has 15 residues. Trimming took off 2 bases at V and 6 bases at J, with 14 bases between the two ends. DNA for the CDR3: TGTGCCAGCAGTTACACTCCAGGGGCCGGTCAGCCCCAGCATTTT. Translated, it gives CASSYTPGAGQPQHF.

V gene TRBV6-2 or TRBV6-3 combines with J gene TRBJ1-1; D call uncertain. Germline V gene data show CDR1 as MNHEY and CDR2 as SVGEGT. The germline V and J ends were trimmed by 2 bases and 3 bases, with 7 bases remaining between them. The CDR3 covers 13 residues. CDR3 sequence (DNA): TGTGCCAGCAGTTACGACTCAGACACTGAAGCTTTCTTT. This encodes CASSYDSDTEAFF.

This clonotype was seen a few times. This chain links TRBV4-3 with TRBJ2-3, with TRBD1 matching 11 bases. The germline CDR1 and CDR2 sequences are LGHNA and YSLEER. This CDR3 is 18 amino acids long. J was trimmed by 5 bases and V by 0 bases; bases with no gene match: 10. The CDR3 loop is CASSQDLLGDRGLDTQYF. Written as DNA, the CDR3 is TGCGCCAGCAGCCAAGATCTATTAGGGGACAGGGGGTTAGATACGCAGTATTTT.

This clonotype showed up just a few times. The genes are TRBV13 and TRBJ2-1, with 8 bases identical to TRBD1. There are 15 residues in the CDR3. The germline V gene has CDR1 PRHDT and CDR2 FYEKMQ (reference sequence). The J segment lost 1 base and the V segment lost 2 bases, leaving 1 base of the junction unmatched. The CDR3 is CASSLNRGSYNEQFF. In DNA, the CDR3 is TGTGCCAGCAGCTTAAACAGGGGGTCCTACAATGAGCAGTTCTTC.

Ten or more counts support this clonotype. The CDR3 DNA reads TGCAGCGTTGGACAGGGGGACTATGGCTACACCTTC. Amino acid sequence: CSVGQGDYGYTF. The chain combines TRBV29-1 with TRBJ1-2, with TRBD1 identical over 9 bases. The CDR3 length is 12 residues. Trimming removed 4 bases from V and 3 bases from J; junction bases left unmatched: 0. Germline values: CDR1 SQVTM, CDR2 ANQGSEA.

This sequence joins TRBV12-3 or TRBV12-4 and TRBJ2-1, with a possible D match to TRBD1 (6 bases). V dropped 1 base and J dropped 1 base, with 14 bases sitting between them. This CDR3 region has 17 residues. CDR3 in DNA: TGTGCCAGCAGTTTAGGCTACAGGGCGGAGTCCTACAATGAGCAGTTCTTC. Protein: CASSLGYRAESYNEQFF.

V is TRBV10-3 and J is TRBJ2-1, with TRBD2 matching over 11 bases. The CDR3 runs 16 residues. V trimming: 4 bases; J trimming: 7 bases; junction bases outside the gene matches: 9. The germline V gene encodes CDR1 ENHRY and CDR2 SYGVKD. CDR3 DNA: TGTGCCATCAGTGGAAGTAGCGGGGGGGCCTCGAATGAGCAGTTCTTC. Encoded protein: CAISGSSGGASNEQFF.

At least ten counts were recorded for this clonotype. The chain uses TRBV29-1 and TRBJ2-3, with 7 bases fitting TRBD2. The V segment lost 5 bases and the J segment 6 bases; nucleotides outside the gene matches: 11. CDR3 size: 14 residues. The germline V gene encodes CDR1 SQVTM and CDR2 ANQGSEA. The CDR3 nucleotides read TGCAGCGTTTCCGGTACTGGGGGGGGGGATACGCAGTATTTT. Its protein product is CSVSGTGGGDTQYF.

This clonotype occurred many times. This chain uses TRBV7-9 with TRBJ2-2; 8 bases fit TRBD2. Germline CDR1 is SEHNR and CDR2 is FQNEAQ (reference sequence). CDR3 length equals 16 residues. J gave up 6 bases and V 5 bases, and 11 bases lay outside the gene matches. CDR3 sequence: CASSHKSGRNAGELFF. The CDR3 nucleotides read TGTGCCAGCAGCCATAAGAGCGGGAGAAACGCCGGGGAGCTGTTTTTT.

This clonotype has only a few counts. This chain connects TRBV20-1 to TRBJ2-7; 8 bases are a match to TRBD1. V lost 2 bases and J lost 6; bases outside the gene matches: 12. CDR1 is DFQATT, CDR2 SNEGSKA, per germline (reference sequence). The CDR3 totals 15 residues. The CDR3 DNA reads as TGCAGTGCTAGAAATCCGACAGGGGAATTTGGCGAGCAGTACTTC. This codes for CSARNPTGEFGEQYF.

The chain uses TRBV25-1 and TRBJ1-3; 9 nucleotides match TRBD1. The CDR3 is 16 amino acids. Germline CDR1 MGHDK, CDR2 SYGVNS. The V segment lost 3 bases and the J segment 1 base; nucleotides outside the gene matches: 4. This CDR3 is CASSDYGTGSGNTIYF. CDR3 coding DNA: TGTGCCAGCAGTGACTATGGGACAGGGTCTGGAAACACCATATATTTT.

The CDR3 is CSVGGEGTSVNYGYTF. The CDR3 DNA sequence: TGCAGCGTCGGAGGGGAAGGGACATCAGTGAACTATGGCTACACCTTC. The genes are TRBV29-1 and TRBJ1-2; possible D gene TRBD1, 6 bases. Germline V gives CDR1 SQVTM, CDR2 ANQGSEA. The V gene lost 6 bases and the J gene lost 2 bases, with 22 bases spanning the gap. There are 16 residues in the CDR3.

The chain couples TRBV29-1 to TRBJ1-1; D is unresolved. Per the germline V gene, CDR1 is SQVTM and CDR2 is ANQGSEA. The V end was cut by 6 bases, the J end by 4 bases, with 18 bases between. The length of the CDR3 is 14 residues. Here the CDR3 reads CSVARQTTSTEAFF. Here the CDR3 DNA reads TGCAGCGTCGCAAGGCAGACCACGAGCACTGAAGCTTTCTTT.

This clonotype was seen a handful of times. Here the CDR3 reads CASSLTVSYTEAFF. DNA for the CDR3: TGTGCCAGTAGTTTGACAGTTTCCTACACTGAAGCTTTCTTT. The chain couples TRBV19 to TRBJ1-1, with D possibly being TRBD1 (5 bases). The germline V gene encodes CDR1 LNHDA and CDR2 SQIVND (reference sequence). There are 14 residues in the CDR3. The V end lost 5 bases, the J end lost 3 bases, and 13 bases lay between the germline ends.

In its sample, this clonotype was seen a few times. V and J are TRBV6-1 and TRBJ2-3; no firm D call. This CDR3 comprises 14 residues. V lost 2 bases, J lost 2 bases, and 8 bases lay in between. The germline CDR1 and CDR2 sequences are MNHNS and SASEGT. The CDR3 spells CASSELPLTDTQYF. CDR3 DNA: TGTGCCAGCAGTGAACTACCACTCACAGATACGCAGTATTTT.

The chain combines TRBV5-6 with TRBJ1-1, with no clear D. The CDR3 loop spans 12 amino acids. The V gene lost 1 base and the J gene lost 6 bases, with 7 bases spanning the gap. The germline gives CDR1 SGHDT, CDR2 YYEEEE. In nucleotides, the CDR3 is TGTGCCAGCAGCTTGAGAGGGCCTGAAGCTTTCTTT. This gives the protein CASSLRGPEAFF.

This clonotype was counted many times. V usage is TRBV29-1 and J usage is TRBJ1-1; a possible D gene is TRBD1 (6 bases). The germline CDR1 and CDR2 sequences are SQVTM and ANQGSEA. V lost 3 bases to trimming and J lost 5 bases, with 28 bases between them. CDR3 size: 18 residues. CDR3 region: CSVESLLSGEKGRTEAFF. The CDR3 DNA reads TGCAGCGTTGAGTCCCTCCTCTCAGGGGAGAAGGGCAGAACTGAAGCTTTCTTT.